This TCR beta chain was sequenced in a study of metastatic and nonmetastatic thyroid tumors. Using MiXCR, TCRdb re-called clones from the PCR reads. The table includes approximately 5,000 clones, 22% detected once. There are a few counts of this clone. Ahead of thyroid surgery, no patient had received treatment of any kind. The length of the CDR3 is 13 residues. With V trimmed by 5 bases and J by 6 bases, 3 bases remained unmatched. Germline assignment: CDR1 MNHNS and CDR2 SASEGT. This TCR derives from a male donor with papillary thyroid cancer or a benign thyroid nodule (not recorded which). Some clones in this sample may be carry-over from other donors' samples. The sample taken for sequencing was tumor tissue. This rearrangement joins TRBV6-1 to TRBJ2-1; 8 nucleotides match TRBD2. The CDR3 DNA reads as TGTGCCAGCAGTCTCGGGACTAGCAATGAGCAGTTCTTC. Its protein is CASSLGTSNEQFF.